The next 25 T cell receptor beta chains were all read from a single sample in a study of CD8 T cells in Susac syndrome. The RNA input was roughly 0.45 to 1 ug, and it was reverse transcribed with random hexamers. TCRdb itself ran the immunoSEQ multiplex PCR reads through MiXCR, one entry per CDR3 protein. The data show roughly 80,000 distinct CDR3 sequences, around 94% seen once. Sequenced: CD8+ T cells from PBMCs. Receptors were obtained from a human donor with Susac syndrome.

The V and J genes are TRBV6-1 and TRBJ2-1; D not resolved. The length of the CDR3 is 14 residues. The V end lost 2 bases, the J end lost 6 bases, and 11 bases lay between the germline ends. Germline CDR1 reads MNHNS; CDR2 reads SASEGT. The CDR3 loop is CASSESPPSNEQFF. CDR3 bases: TGTGCCAGCAGTGAATCGCCCCCTTCCAATGAGCAGTTCTTC.

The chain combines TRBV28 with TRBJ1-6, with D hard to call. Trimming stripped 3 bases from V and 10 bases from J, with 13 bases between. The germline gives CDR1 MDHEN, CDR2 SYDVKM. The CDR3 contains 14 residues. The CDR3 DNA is TGTGCCAGCAGTTTGGACGATTTGCGGTCACCCCTCCACTTT. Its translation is CASSLDDLRSPLHF.

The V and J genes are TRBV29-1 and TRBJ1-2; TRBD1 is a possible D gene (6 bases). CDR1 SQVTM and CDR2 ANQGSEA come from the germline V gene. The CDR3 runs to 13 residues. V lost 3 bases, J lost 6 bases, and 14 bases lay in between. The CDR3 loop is CSVEPTGWDGYTF. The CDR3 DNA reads TGCAGCGTTGAGCCCACAGGGTGGGATGGCTACACCTTC. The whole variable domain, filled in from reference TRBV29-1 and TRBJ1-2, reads SAVISQKPSRDICQRGTSLTIQCQVDSQVTMMFWYRQQPGQSLTLIATANQGSEATYESGFVIDKFPISRPNLTFSTLTVSNMSPEDSSIYLCSVEPTGWDGYTFGSGTRLTVV.

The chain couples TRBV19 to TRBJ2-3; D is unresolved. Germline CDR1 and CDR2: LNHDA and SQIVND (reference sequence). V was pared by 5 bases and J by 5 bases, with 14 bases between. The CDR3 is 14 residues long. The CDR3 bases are TGTGCCAGTAGTCTCGACTCATTCTTAGATACGCAGTATTTT. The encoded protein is CASSLDSFLDTQYF.

The CDR3 sequence is CASSAYTDGYTF. Written as DNA, the CDR3 is TGTGCCAGCAGCGCTTACACCGATGGCTACACCTTC. The chain is built from TRBV7-9 and TRBJ1-2, with D uncertain. Germline loops: CDR1 SEHNR, CDR2 FQNEAQ (reference sequence). V lost 5 bases and J lost 6, with 10 bases in between. The length of the CDR3 is 12 residues.

CDR3 residues: CSVKGRIANYGYTF. In nucleotides, the CDR3 is TGCAGTGTTAAAGGACGTATCGCTAACTATGGCTACACCTTC. This sequence joins TRBV20-1 and TRBJ1-2; D not certain. V was shortened by 7 bases and J by 0 bases, with 15 bases between the two germline ends. CDR3 length: 14 residues. Germline V gene sequence: CDR1 DFQATT, CDR2 SNEGSKA (reference sequence).

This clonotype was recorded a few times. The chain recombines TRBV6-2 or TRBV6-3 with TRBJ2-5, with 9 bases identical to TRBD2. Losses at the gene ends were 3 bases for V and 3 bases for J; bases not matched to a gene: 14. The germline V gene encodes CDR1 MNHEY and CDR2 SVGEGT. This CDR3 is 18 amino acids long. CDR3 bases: TGTGCCAGCAGTTATGCCCTCCTTAGCGGGGGACTCGAAGAGACCCAGTACTTC. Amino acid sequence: CASSYALLSGGLEETQYF.

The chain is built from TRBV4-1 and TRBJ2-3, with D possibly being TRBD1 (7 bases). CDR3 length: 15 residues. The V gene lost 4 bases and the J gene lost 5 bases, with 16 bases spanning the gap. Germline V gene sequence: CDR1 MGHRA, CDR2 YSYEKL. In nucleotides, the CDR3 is TGCGCCAGCAGCCCCAGGGGGGCGCAGGAAGATACGCAGTATTTT. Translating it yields CASSPRGAQEDTQYF.

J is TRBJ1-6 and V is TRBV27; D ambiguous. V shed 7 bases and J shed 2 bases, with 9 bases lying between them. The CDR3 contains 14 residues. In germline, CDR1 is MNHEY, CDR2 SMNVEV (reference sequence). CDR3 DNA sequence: TGTGCCAGCACCGACACCCCCTATAATTCACCCCTCCACTTT. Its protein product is CASTDTPYNSPLHF.

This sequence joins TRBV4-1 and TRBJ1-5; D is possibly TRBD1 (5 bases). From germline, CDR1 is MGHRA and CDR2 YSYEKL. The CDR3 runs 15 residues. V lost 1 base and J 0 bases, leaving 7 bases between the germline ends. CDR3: CASSQGQFSNQPQHF. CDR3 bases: TGCGCCAGCAGCCAAGGACAGTTTAGCAATCAGCCCCAGCATTTT.

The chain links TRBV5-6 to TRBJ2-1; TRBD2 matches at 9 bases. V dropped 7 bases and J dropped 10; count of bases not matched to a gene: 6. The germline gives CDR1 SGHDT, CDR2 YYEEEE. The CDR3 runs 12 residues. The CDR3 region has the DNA TGTGCCAGCCGCTCAAGCGGGGGGGAGCAGTTCTTC. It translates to CASRSSGGEQFF.

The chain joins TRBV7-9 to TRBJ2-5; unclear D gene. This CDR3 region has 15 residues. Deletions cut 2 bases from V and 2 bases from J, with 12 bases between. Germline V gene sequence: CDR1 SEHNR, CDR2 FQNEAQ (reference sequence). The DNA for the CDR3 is TGTGCCAGCAGCTTATCGACGAAGCAACAAGAGACCCAGTACTTC. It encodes CASSLSTKQQETQYF.

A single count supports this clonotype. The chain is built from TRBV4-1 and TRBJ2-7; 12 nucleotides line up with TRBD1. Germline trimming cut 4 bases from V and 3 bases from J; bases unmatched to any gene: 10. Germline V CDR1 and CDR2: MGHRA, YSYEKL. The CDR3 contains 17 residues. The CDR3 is CASSLAGTGGRSYEQYF. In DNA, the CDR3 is TGCGCCAGCAGCCTAGCCGGGACAGGGGGCCGAAGCTACGAGCAGTACTTC.

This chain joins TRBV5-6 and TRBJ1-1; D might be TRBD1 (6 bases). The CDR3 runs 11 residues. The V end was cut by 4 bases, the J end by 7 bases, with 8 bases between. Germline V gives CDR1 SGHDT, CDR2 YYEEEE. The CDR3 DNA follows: TGTGCCAGCAGCCGACAGGATGAAGCTTTCTTT. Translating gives CASSRQDEAFF.

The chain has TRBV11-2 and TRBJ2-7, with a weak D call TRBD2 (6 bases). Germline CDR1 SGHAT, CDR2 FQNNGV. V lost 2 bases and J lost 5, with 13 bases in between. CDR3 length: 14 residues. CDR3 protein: CASSLYLSGDEQYF. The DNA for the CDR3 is TGTGCCAGCAGCTTATACCTTTCGGGGGACGAGCAGTACTTC.

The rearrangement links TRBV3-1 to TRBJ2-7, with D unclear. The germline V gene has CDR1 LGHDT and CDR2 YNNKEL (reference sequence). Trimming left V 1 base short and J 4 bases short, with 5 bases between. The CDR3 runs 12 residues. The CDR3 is CASSQAEYEQYF. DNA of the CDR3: TGTGCCAGCAGCCAAGCCGAGTACGAGCAGTACTTC.

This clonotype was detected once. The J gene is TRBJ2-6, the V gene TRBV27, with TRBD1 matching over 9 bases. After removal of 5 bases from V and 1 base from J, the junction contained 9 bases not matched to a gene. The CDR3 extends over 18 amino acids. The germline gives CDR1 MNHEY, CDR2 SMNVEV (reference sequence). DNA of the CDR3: TGTGCCAGCAGTCACAGGACAGGGGAGGCGTCTGGGGCCAACGTCCTGACTTTC. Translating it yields CASSHRTGEASGANVLTF.

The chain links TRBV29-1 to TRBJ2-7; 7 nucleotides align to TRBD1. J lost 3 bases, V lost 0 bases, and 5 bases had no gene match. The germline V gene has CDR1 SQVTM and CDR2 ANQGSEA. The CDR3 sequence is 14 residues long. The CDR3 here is CSVEEPGQSYEQYF. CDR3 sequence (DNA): TGCAGCGTTGAAGAACCGGGACAGAGCTACGAGCAGTACTTC.

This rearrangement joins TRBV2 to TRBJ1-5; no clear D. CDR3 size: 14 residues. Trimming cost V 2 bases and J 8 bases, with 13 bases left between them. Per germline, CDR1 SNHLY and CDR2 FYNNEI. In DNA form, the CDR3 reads TGTGCCAGCAGTGAAAAGATGAGTAGGGAGCCCCAGCATTTT. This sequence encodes CASSEKMSREPQHF.

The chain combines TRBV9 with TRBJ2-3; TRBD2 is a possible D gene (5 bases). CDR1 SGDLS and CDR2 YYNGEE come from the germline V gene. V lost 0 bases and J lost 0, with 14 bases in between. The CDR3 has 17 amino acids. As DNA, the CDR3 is TGTGCCAGCAGCGTAGAGTGGTCGGGAACTAGCACAGATACGCAGTATTTT. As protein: CASSVEWSGTSTDTQYF.

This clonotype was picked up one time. The CDR3 here is CASSLAGLDTEAFF. CDR3 nucleotides: TGTGCCAGCAGCTTAGCAGGATTGGACACTGAAGCTTTCTTT. This chain links TRBV7-8 with TRBJ1-1; D remains ambiguous. Germline V lookup: CDR1 SGHVS, CDR2 FQNEAQ. Between the trimmed V and J ends, which lost 0 bases and 3 bases, there was a span of 8 bases. There are 14 residues in the CDR3. The whole variable domain, remainder taken from reference TRBV7-8 and TRBJ1-1, is GAGVSQSPRYKVAKRGQDVALRCDPISGHVSLFWYQQALGQGPEFLTYFQNEAQLDKSGLPSDRFFAERPEGSVSTLKIQRTQQEDSAVYLCASSLAGLDTEAFFGQGTRLTVV.

Written as DNA, the CDR3 is TGTGCCAGCACTATGGGACAGGCGGGGGGCCAGCCCCAGCATTTT. This codes for CASTMGQAGGQPQHF. The chain couples TRBV2 to TRBJ1-5; 8 bases fit TRBD1. V shed 7 bases, J shed 7 bases, and the junction held 12 bases outside the gene matches. The CDR3 consists of 15 residues. Germline V gene lookup returns CDR1 SNHLY and CDR2 FYNNEI.

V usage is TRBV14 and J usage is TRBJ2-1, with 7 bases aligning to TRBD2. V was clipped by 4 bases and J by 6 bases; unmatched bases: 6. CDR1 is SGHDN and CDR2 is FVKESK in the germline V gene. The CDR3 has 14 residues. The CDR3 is CASSPRSGANEQFF. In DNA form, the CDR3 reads TGTGCCAGCAGCCCCAGGAGCGGGGCCAATGAGCAGTTCTTC.

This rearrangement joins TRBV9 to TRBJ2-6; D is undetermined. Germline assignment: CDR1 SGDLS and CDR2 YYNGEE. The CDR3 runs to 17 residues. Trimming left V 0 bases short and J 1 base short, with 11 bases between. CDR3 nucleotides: TGTGCCAGCAGCGTAGATCCGAGTCAATCTGGGGCCAACGTCCTGACTTTC. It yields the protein CASSVDPSQSGANVLTF.

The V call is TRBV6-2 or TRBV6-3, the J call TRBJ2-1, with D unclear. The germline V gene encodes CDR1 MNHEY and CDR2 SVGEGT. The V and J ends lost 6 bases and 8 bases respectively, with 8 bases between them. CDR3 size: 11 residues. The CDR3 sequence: CASSQIHEQFF. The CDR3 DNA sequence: TGTGCCAGCAGCCAGATCCATGAGCAGTTCTTC.